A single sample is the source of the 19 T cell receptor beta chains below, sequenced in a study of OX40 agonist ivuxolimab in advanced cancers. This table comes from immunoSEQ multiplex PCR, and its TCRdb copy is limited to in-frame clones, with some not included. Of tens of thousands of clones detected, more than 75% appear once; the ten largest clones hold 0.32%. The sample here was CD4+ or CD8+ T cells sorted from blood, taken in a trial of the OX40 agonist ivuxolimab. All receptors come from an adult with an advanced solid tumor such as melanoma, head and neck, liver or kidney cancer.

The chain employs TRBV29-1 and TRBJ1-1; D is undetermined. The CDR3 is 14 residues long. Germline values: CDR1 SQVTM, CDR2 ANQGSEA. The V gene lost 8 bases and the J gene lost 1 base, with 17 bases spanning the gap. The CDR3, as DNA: TGCAGCACCAGCTTTAAGACAACGAACACTGAAGCTTTCTTT. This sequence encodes CSTSFKTTNTEAFF.

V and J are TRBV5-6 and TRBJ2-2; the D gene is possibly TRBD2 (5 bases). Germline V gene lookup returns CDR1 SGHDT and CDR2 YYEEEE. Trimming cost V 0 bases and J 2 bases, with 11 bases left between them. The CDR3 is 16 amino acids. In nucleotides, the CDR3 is TGTGCCAGCAGCTTGGTCCGGGGTGGAAACACCGGGGAGCTGTTTTTT. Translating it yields CASSLVRGGNTGELFF.

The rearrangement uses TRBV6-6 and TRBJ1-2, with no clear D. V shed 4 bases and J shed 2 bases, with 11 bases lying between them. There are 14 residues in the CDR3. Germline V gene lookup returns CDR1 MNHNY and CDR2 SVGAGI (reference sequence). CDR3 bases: TGTGCCAGCAGTTTGGACGGATTGAACTATGGCTACACCTTC. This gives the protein CASSLDGLNYGYTF.

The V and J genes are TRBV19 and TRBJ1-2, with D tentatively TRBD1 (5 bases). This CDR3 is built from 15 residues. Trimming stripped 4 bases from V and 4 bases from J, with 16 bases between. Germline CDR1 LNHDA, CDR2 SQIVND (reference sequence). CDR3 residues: CASSNEGKDRYGYTF. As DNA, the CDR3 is TGTGCCAGTAGTAATGAGGGGAAGGACCGCTATGGCTACACCTTC.

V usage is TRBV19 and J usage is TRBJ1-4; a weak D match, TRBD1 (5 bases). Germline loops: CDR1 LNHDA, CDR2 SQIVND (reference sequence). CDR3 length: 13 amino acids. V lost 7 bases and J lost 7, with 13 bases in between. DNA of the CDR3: TGTGCCAGTACCCAGATGGGGGTTGAAAAACTGTTTTTT. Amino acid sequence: CASTQMGVEKLFF.

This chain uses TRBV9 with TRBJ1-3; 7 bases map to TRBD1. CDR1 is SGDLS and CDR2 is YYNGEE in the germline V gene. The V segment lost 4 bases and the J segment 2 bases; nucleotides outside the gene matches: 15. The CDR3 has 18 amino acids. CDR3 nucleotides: TGTGCCAGCAGCCCACGGGGACAGACTTTTGGGCCTGGAAACACCATATATTTT. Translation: CASSPRGQTFGPGNTIYF.

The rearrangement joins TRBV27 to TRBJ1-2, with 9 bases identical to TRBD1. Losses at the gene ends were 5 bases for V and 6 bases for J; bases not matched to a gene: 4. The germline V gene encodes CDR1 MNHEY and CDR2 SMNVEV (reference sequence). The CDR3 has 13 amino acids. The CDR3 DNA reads TGTGCCAGCAGTCCTTGGACAGGGGATGGCTACACCTTC. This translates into CASSPWTGDGYTF.

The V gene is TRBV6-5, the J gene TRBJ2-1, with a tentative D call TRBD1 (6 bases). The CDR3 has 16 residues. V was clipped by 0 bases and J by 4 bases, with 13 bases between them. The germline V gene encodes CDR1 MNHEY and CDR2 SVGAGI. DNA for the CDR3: TGTGCCAGCAGTTACTCGATGGCAGGGGTTTACAATGAGCAGTTCTTC. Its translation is CASSYSMAGVYNEQFF.

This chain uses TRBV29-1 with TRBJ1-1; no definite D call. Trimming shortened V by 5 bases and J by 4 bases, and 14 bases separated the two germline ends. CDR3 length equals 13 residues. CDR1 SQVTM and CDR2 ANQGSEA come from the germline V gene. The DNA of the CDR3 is TGCAGCGTTAGCCCGGGGATAGGCACTGAAGCTTTCTTT. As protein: CSVSPGIGTEAFF.

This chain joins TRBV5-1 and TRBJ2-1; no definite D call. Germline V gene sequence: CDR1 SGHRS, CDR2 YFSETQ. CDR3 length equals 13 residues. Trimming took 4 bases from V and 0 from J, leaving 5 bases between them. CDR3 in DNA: TGCGCCAGCAGCCCGAGCTCCTACAATGAGCAGTTCTTC. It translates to CASSPSSYNEQFF.

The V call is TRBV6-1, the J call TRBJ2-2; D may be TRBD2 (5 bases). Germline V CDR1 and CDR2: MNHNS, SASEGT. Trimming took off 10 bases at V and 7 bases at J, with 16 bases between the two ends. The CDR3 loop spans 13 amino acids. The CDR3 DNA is TGTGCCACACCTAAACAGCGGATCGGGGAGCTGTTTTTT. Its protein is CATPKQRIGELFF.

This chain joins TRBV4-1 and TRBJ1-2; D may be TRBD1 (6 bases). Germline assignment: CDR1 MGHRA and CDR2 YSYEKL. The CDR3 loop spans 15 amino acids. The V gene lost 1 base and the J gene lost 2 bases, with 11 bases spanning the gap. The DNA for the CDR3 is TGCGCCAGCAGCCAAGCCCTAACAGGGAACTATGGCTACACCTTC. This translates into CASSQALTGNYGYTF.

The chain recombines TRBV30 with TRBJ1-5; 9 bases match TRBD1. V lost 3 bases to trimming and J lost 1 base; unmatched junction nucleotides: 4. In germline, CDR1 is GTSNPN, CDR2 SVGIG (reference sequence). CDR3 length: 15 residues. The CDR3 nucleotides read TGTGCCTGGAGGGGGACAGGGATGAGCAATCAGCCCCAGCATTTT. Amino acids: CAWRGTGMSNQPQHF.

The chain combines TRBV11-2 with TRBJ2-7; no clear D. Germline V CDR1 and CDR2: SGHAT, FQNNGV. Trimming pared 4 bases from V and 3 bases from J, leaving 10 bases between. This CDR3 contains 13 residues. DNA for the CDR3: TGTGCCAGCAGCTCAGGTCGACTCTACGAGCAGTACTTC. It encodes CASSSGRLYEQYF.

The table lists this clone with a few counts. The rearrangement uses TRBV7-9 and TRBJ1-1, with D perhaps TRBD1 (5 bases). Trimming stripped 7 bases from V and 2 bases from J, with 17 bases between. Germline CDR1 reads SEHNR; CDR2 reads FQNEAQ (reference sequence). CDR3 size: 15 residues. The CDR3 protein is CASIRSGAQNTEAFF. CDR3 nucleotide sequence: TGTGCCAGCATCCGAAGCGGGGCTCAAAACACTGAAGCTTTCTTT.

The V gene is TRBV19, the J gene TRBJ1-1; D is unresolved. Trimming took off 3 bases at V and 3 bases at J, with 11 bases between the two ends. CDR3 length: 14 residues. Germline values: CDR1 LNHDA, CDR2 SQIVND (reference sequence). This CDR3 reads CASSMGLRDTEAFF. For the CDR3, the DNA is TGTGCCAGTAGTATGGGTCTCAGAGACACTGAAGCTTTCTTT.

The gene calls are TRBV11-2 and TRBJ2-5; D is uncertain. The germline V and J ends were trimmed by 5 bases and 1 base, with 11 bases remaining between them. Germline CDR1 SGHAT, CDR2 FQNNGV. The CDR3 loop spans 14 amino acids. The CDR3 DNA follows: TGTGCCAGCAGCAAGTCCCGCGTCCAAGAGACCCAGTACTTC. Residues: CASSKSRVQETQYF.

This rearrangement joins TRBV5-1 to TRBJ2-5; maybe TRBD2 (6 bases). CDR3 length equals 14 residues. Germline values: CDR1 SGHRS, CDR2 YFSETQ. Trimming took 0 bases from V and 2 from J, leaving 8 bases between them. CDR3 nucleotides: TGCGCCAGCAGCTTGGGTGGACTACAAGAGACCCAGTACTTC. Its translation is CASSLGGLQETQYF.

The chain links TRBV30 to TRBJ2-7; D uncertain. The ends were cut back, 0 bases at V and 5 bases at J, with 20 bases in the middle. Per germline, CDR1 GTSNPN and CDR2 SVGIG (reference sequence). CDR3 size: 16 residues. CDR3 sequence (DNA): TGTGCCTGGAGTGTACGTGGCTCCCCGTTGATCCACGAGCAGTACTTC. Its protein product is CAWSVRGSPLIHEQYF.